Listed below are T cell receptor beta chains from one sample, sequenced in a study of cytomegalovirus exposure and HLA in healthy donors. TCRdb's copy holds only in-frame clones and misses some; the assay was immunoSEQ multiplex PCR. The table lists some 150,000 clones, 75% to 85% of them singletons. Source material: PBMCs. The receptors come from a male donor in good health and CMV-seronegative. Both conserved end residues are trimmed from each CDR3. Each record gives: V gene, CDR3 protein.

V gene: TRBV5-1
CDR3 protein: ASSGGTGTITDTQY

V gene: TRBV30
CDR3 protein: AWSTGYGGTDTQY

V gene: TRBV7-9
CDR3 protein: ASSLVQGVTGLH

V gene: TRBV19
CDR3 protein: ASSRQLYGYT

V gene: TRBV30
CDR3 protein: AWNGQGGSPLH

V gene: TRBV5-4
CDR3 protein: ASSLERGGYNEQF

V gene: TRBV5-1
CDR3 protein: ASSLQGGAEYTEAF

V gene: TRBV10-3
CDR3 protein: AISENGGEQY

V gene: TRBV7-9
CDR3 protein: SSSPPGGGYGYT

V gene: TRBV7-2
CDR3 protein: ASSARASGGVRTDTQY

V gene: TRBV5-4
CDR3 protein: ASSPDKNYGYT

V gene: TRBV9
CDR3 protein: ASSALAGAGTDTQY

V gene: TRBV27
CDR3 protein: ASSPRDRGPEKLF

V gene: TRBV27
CDR3 protein: ASSRGYTEAF

V gene: TRBV5-6
CDR3 protein: ASSLEFTYEQY

V gene: TRBV7-2
CDR3 protein: ASSLGGGREQF

V gene: TRBV19
CDR3 protein: ASTPAGGLSNQPQH

V gene: TRBV11-3
CDR3 protein: ASSLVSGGAVDTQY

V gene: TRBV19
CDR3 protein: ASRTSGGARNEQF

V gene: TRBV9
CDR3 protein: ASSDTGGQVEKLF

V gene: TRBV5-5
CDR3 protein: ASSFSRNTEAF

V gene: TRBV4-1
CDR3 protein: ASSQGQGARTEAF

V gene: TRBV30
CDR3 protein: ACRRGKDTEAF

V gene: TRBV9
CDR3 protein: ASSVGQGGTEAF

V gene: TRBV28
CDR3 protein: ASSSQGGNTGELF

V gene: TRBV7-8
CDR3 protein: ASSVGLTSTDTQY

V gene: TRBV18
CDR3 protein: ASSPGTGNNYGYT

V gene: TRBV5-4
CDR3 protein: ASSPGGMSGNTIY

V gene: TRBV10-1
CDR3 protein: ASSEYELNTEAF

V gene: TRBV6-6
CDR3 protein: ASSPGTRNTEAF

V gene: TRBV15
CDR3 protein: ATSRDLQSNEKLF

V gene: TRBV7-8
CDR3 protein: ASSFQRSSYEQY

V gene: TRBV10-3
CDR3 protein: AITADRESDIQY

V gene: TRBV10-3
CDR3 protein: AISERGPGANEKLF

V gene: TRBV4-2
CDR3 protein: ASSQDERSSPLH

V gene: TRBV11-2
CDR3 protein: ASSSVGAGPNYGYT

V gene: TRBV6-1
CDR3 protein: ASSDPGAGQPQH

V gene: TRBV5-1
CDR3 protein: ASRQGQETQY

V gene: TRBV2
CDR3 protein: ASSENNRHDTYT

V gene: TRBV7-2
CDR3 protein: ASSFTRGEQF